This T cell receptor (beta chain) came from a study of T cell responses to AZD1222 COVID-19 vaccine. This CDR3 comprises 15 residues. Per germline, CDR1 KGHSH and CDR2 LQKENI. V lost 5 bases, J lost 5 bases, and 4 bases stayed unmatched. Whole-study results and caveats: It should be noted that donors were predominantly white British and more often female, and clonal diversity was possibly underestimated. CD4 TCRs associated with vaccination spanned spike, dominating at 160-218 and 743-854.

Assay used: immunoSEQ multiplex PCR; TCRdb lists only in-frame clones, some missing. The data contain 110,000 to 150,000 clones, approximately 83% of them singletons. In regard to this clone: Its target is not known.

Sequences were derived from peripheral blood, sampled on day 0 of AZD1222 vaccination. This clonotype was obtained from an adult in good health. This rearrangement joins TRBV18 to TRBJ2-3, with 13 positions matching TRBD2. CDR3 DNA: TGTGCCAGCTCAACTAGCGGGGGGGCAGGAGATACGCAGTATTTT. Translation: CASSTSGGAGDTQYF.